These T cell receptor beta chains were read from a single sample in a study of cytomegalovirus exposure and HLA in healthy donors. Using immunoSEQ multiplex PCR, the repertoire was profiled, and TCRdb retains in-frame clones only, with some absent. This sample yields about 110,000 clones, of which approximately 87% are seen a single time; approximately 1.5% belongs to the top ten. The specimen sequenced was PBMCs. The receptors come from a woman aged 25 to 45 in good health and CMV-seropositive. Both conserved end residues are part of each CDR3. The order of the fields is V gene, clone size, J gene, D gene, CDR3 DNA, CDR3 protein. The D gene is left open where the match is weak. Not every row has a clone size; where given, it reads once, few, many or a size class.

TRBV10-3	few	TRBJ1-2	TRBD1	TGTGCCATCAGAGATTCTACCACAGGGGAAGACAGGCCTAGCTATGGCTACACCTTC	CAIRDSTTGEDRPSYGYTF
TRBV4-3	.	TRBJ1-2	.	TGCGCCAGCAGCCTTTCAATAGTCCGTTATGGCTACACCTTC	CASSLSIVRYGYTF
TRBV27	.	TRBJ2-7	.	TGTGCCAGCAGTTTATCGGACGGGAATTACGAGCAGTACTTC	CASSLSDGNYEQYF
TRBV6-5	.	TRBJ1-6	.	TGTGCCAGCAGTTACTCGTGGGGGCCGGTTTCACCCCTCCACTTT	CASSYSWGPVSPLHF
TRBV5-1	.	TRBJ2-2	TRBD2	TGCGCCAGCAGCCACATCGCTAGCGGGAGTAACACCGGGGAGCTGTTTTTT	CASSHIASGSNTGELFF
TRBV5-4	.	TRBJ2-7	.	TGTGCCAGCAGCTCCCAGTGGTCCTACGAGCAGTACTTC	CASSSQWSYEQYF
TRBV4-3	.	TRBJ1-3	.	TGCGCCAGCAGCCAAGATCATCAGGGAAGCTCTGGAAACACCATATATTTT	CASSQDHQGSSGNTIYF
TRBV27	.	TRBJ2-2	.	TGTGCCAGCAGTACAACACCGGGACTCTCTAACATCGGGGAGCTGTTTTTT	CASSTTPGLSNIGELFF
TRBV19	.	TRBJ2-2	.	TGTGCCAGTAGTTCCAGAGGGGGCGGGGAGCTGTTTTTT	CASSSRGGGELFF
TRBV19	.	TRBJ2-1	TRBD2	TGTGCCAGTAGTGTCGGACTAGCGGGAGATGAGCAGTTCTTC	CASSVGLAGDEQFF
TRBV7-8	.	TRBJ2-2	.	TGTGCCAGCAGCTCAGAACCCTTCACCGGGGAGCTGTTTTTT	CASSSEPFTGELFF
TRBV27	.	TRBJ2-1	.	TGTGCCAGCAGTTTTAGGGGGAGCAAAGGGAATGAGCAGTTCTTC	CASSFRGSKGNEQFF
TRBV15	.	TRBJ2-7	.	TGTGCCACCAGCAGAGATAGGGGCACGCACTCCTACGAGCAGTACTTC	CATSRDRGTHSYEQYF
TRBV6-1	.	TRBJ2-1	TRBD2	TGTGCCAGCAGTGAGAGGCGGGGGGCCCTCAATGAGCAGTTCTTC	CASSERRGALNEQFF
TRBV28	.	TRBJ2-5	TRBD1	TGTGCCAGCAGTTCGTCCGGGACAGGGGAAGAGACCCAGTACTTC	CASSSSGTGEETQYF
TRBV2	.	TRBJ2-7	.	TGTGCCAGCAGCATGGGGCAGACCTACGAGCAGTACTTC	CASSMGQTYEQYF
TRBV7-2	.	TRBJ1-2	TRBD1	TGTGCCAGCAGCGCCGGGACAGACTGGCGTGGCTACACCTTC	CASSAGTDWRGYTF
TRBV27	.	TRBJ2-3	.	TGTGCCAGCAGTTTGAAGTCAGGGCCGTTTCATACGCAGTATTTT	CASSLKSGPFHTQYF
TRBV6-1	.	TRBJ1-1	TRBD1	TGTGCCAGCAGTGCCAGGGGGCCGAGGACTGAAGCTTTCTTT	CASSARGPRTEAFF
TRBV29-1	.	TRBJ1-2	.	TGCAGCGTTGAAGCAGGGCGGGGCTACACCTTC	CSVEAGRGYTF
TRBV6-4	.	TRBJ1-2	.	TGTGCCAGCAGGACAAACTATGGCTACACCTTC	CASRTNYGYTF
TRBV10-3	.	TRBJ2-3	.	TGTGCCATCAGTGGCAGGGAAGCAGTTACGCAGTATTTT	CAISGREAVTQYF
TRBV9	.	TRBJ2-7	TRBD1	TGTGCCAGCAGCGTCGGACAGGGTCCCTACGAGCAGTACTTC	CASSVGQGPYEQYF
TRBV21-1	.	TRBJ1-1	.	TGTGCCAGCAGCAAGAGAGCCGCCGGCACTGAAGCTTTCTTT	CASSKRAAGTEAFF